This T cell receptor (beta chain) was sequenced for a study of CD8+ T cells in alopecia areata listed by TCRdb under 2018. Broadly, across the study: Treated patients were enrolled in an open-label pilot trial of oral tofacitinib, 5 to 10 mg twice daily, for moderate-to-severe alopecia areata. Tofacitinib was given for 6 to 18 months, followed by 6 months of follow-up off drug to assess delayed response and recurrence. To study T cell clonal expansion in alopecia areata, the researchers applied high-throughput TCRbeta sequencing to both the C3H/HeJ mouse model and human patients. In humans, TCRbeta sequencing was performed on scalp tissue and on sorted CD4+ and CD8+ peripheral blood T cells from healthy controls and from patients with patchy or totalis/universalis alopecia areata. Patients on tofacitinib were biopsied at baseline and after 4 and 24 weeks of treatment, and several of the patients also had a later scalp biopsy. Clonality in the scalp was compared among normal scalp (n=4), patchy alopecia areata scalp (n=8), and alopecia totalis/universalis scalp (n=8). RNA was obtained with the PAXgene miRNA kit for fixed scalp, the miRNeasy kit for PBMCs, and the RNeasy kit for mouse skin. Amplification of TCRbeta CDR3 regions was done by immunoSEQ multiplex PCR using 35 Vbeta forward primers and 13 Jbeta reverse primers.

V is trimmed back by 8 bases and J by 5 bases, and the junction contains 10 bases that no gene match accounts for. Spanning cysteine to phenylalanine, the CDR3 consists of 14 amino acids. The read is trimmed to its CDR3 DNA, 42 bases read in frame from base 1. The germline V gene encodes CDR1 SNHLY and CDR2 FYNNEI. The library came from the immunoSEQ multiplex PCR assay. RNA was extracted from all samples and reverse transcribed into cDNA as template for TCR sequencing. SuperScript III was used to make first-strand cDNA, primed with a 2:1 mix of oligo-dT and random hexamers. A synthetic immune receptor repertoire was used to measure amplification bias, and any remaining bias was corrected computationally. Per the original workflow: Raw reads were preprocessed to remove errors, and CDR3 was defined by IMGT conventions from the conserved cysteine to phenylalanine. Clonality was computed by normalizing Shannon entropy by log2 of the number of productive unique TCRs and subtracting the result from 1. Scalp TCRbeta sequences were cross-referenced with sorted blood CD4 and CD8 repertoires so that the CD4 or CD8 identity of scalp clones could be inferred. TCRdb limited this immuneACCESS table to in-frame rearrangements with V and J called. A share of clones is missing; checked studies link under half to unresolved V genes, and the rest is unexplained. V and J calls and clone size are copied from that table; D and trimming were computed from the DNA. The sample table shows roughly 200,000 clones, and roughly 63% are seen once. The top ten hold 1.5% to 2% of the sample.

What this sample's time point label stands for: baseline before oral tofacitinib. Lesional scalp punch biopsies and peripheral blood were collected from alopecia areata patients. After PBMCs were isolated by density centrifugation and stained for CD3, CD4 and CD8, a FACSAria was used to sort CD4+ and CD8+ T cells. Points the paper makes about the study in general: Higher clonality and more expanded CD8+ clones were observed in lesional scalp than in normal scalp, particularly in alopecia totalis/universalis, a finding suggestive of antigenic drive. Shared TCR sequences between patients were less evident than in mice, which may be partly attributable to HLA diversity in the patient population. Unlike mouse skin, where gammadelta T cells dominate, normal human skin contains resident alphabeta T cells that get sequenced too, which complicates analysis of the scalp TCR repertoire.

A note on this clone: The antigen this receptor binds is unknown. Base-call qualities are not available, and no considerably larger clone is one nucleotide away.

This TCR was sampled from a human donor with alopecia areata. The chain is assembled from TRBV2 and TRBJ2-5; 8 nucleotides in the junction match TRBD2. The material was CD4+ T cells sorted from blood, obtained at week 0. This receptor has the CDR3 CASATGTRIETQYF. The bases read TGTGCCAGCGCGACCGGGACTAGGATTGAGACCCAGTACTTC.